This note documents a single T cell receptor (beta chain) sequence. In its sample, this clone was seen a few times. Its antigen is currently not known. No much larger clonotype is one base removed from it; base qualities were not supplied. The immunoSEQ Assay, a bias-controlled multiplex PCR, was used to amplify TCRbeta CDR3 regions from genomic DNA. The paper's data handling went like this. The number of nucleated cells in each sample was estimated by amplification of reference gene primers within the assay. To quantify the absolute abundance of each unique TCRbeta CDR3 rearrangement, sequence reads were collapsed and filtered. For each sample, productive Simpson clonality was calculated as the square root of Simpson's diversity index over productive rearrangements. Drawn from immuneACCESS, this table holds only the in-frame rearrangements with V and J called that TCRdb kept. Clones are partly lost; checked studies trace under half to an unresolved V gene and leave the rest unexplained. V and J calls plus clone size are reproduced from that table; the DNA served to infer D and trimming. The table for this sample lists 250,000 to 350,000 clones; roughly 91% of them were counted only once. Of the sample, under 2.5% is held by the ten largest clones.

Participants in the prospective study were enrolled through a virtual design, were aged about 18 to 100 years, and lived in some 24 United States geographic areas. In the prospective study, cohorts were assigned on the basis of participant-reported clinical history obtained from a screening survey and a study questionnaire. Each participant in the prospective study had whole blood, serum and a nasopharyngeal or oropharyngeal swab collected by mobile phlebotomists. Prospective study participants could optionally give additional blood draws and questionnaires over a roughly 2-month period. Blood samples from the prospective study were shipped frozen or at room temperature prior to DNA extraction. V is trimmed back by 2 bases and J by 0 bases, and the junction contains 13 bases that no gene match accounts for. For CDR1 and CDR2, the germline V gene lists KGHSH and LQKENI. The CDR3 numbers 19 residues from cysteine through phenylalanine. Only the CDR3 portion is preserved as DNA: 57 bases, with reading frame beginning at the first base.

The sample comes from a study of blood T cell repertoires in COVID-19 (TCRdb year 2020). The study in broad terms: Recovered participants in ImmuneRACE Cohort 3 were defined by two consecutive negative NP/OP PCR tests, clearance by a healthcare professional, or resolution of symptoms. The dataset comprised deeply sampled blood TCRbeta repertoires from subjects exposed to, actively infected with, or recovered from COVID-19. Collaborator samples came from the United States, Italy and Spain and covered acute and convalescent phases of COVID-19. The prospective study material was composed of cDNA or gDNA derived from T cells, B-cell-depleted T cells, or PBMCs. Where available, HLA class I and class II types were taken from metadata supplied by the sample provider and were not determined by assay-based typing. Sample metadata almost always included a de-identified subject ID, COVID-19 status, age in years and sex. Samples came from the ongoing ImmuneRACE study (first 160 participants) plus 1,254 subjects from 6 global collaborators. The repertoires were made available in a free public database intended to serve as a resource for research on the immune response to SARS-CoV-2. The study at large found these results: The amount of clinical and demographic metadata varied by source and participant and was provided uncurated.

The sample was PBMCs or T cells enriched from blood (not recorded which). The source of this sequence is a woman aged 60 to 75 in a cohort exposed to, infected with or recovered from COVID-19 (not recorded which). The V and J segments used are TRBV18 and TRBJ2-3; TRBD2 agrees with 8 junctional bases. The nucleotide sequence reads TGTGCCAGCTCACCATTTTCCGCCCTCTCTAGCGGGAGCACAGATACGCAGTATTTT. Protein translation: CASSPFSALSSGSTDTQYF.